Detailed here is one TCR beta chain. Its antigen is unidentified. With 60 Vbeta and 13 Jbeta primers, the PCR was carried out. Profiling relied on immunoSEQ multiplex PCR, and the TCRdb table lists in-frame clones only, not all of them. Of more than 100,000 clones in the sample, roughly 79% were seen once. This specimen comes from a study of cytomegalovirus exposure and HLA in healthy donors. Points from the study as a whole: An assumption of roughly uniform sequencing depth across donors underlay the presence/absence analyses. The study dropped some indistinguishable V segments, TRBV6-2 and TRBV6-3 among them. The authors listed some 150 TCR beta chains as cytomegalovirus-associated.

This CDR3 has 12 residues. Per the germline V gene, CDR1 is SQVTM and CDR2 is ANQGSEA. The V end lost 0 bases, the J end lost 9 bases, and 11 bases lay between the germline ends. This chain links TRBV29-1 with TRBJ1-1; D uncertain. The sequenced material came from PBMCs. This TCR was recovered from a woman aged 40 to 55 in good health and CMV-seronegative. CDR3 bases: TGCAGCGTTGAAGATGGCAGTTCGCAAGCTTTCTTT. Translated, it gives CSVEDGSSQAFF.